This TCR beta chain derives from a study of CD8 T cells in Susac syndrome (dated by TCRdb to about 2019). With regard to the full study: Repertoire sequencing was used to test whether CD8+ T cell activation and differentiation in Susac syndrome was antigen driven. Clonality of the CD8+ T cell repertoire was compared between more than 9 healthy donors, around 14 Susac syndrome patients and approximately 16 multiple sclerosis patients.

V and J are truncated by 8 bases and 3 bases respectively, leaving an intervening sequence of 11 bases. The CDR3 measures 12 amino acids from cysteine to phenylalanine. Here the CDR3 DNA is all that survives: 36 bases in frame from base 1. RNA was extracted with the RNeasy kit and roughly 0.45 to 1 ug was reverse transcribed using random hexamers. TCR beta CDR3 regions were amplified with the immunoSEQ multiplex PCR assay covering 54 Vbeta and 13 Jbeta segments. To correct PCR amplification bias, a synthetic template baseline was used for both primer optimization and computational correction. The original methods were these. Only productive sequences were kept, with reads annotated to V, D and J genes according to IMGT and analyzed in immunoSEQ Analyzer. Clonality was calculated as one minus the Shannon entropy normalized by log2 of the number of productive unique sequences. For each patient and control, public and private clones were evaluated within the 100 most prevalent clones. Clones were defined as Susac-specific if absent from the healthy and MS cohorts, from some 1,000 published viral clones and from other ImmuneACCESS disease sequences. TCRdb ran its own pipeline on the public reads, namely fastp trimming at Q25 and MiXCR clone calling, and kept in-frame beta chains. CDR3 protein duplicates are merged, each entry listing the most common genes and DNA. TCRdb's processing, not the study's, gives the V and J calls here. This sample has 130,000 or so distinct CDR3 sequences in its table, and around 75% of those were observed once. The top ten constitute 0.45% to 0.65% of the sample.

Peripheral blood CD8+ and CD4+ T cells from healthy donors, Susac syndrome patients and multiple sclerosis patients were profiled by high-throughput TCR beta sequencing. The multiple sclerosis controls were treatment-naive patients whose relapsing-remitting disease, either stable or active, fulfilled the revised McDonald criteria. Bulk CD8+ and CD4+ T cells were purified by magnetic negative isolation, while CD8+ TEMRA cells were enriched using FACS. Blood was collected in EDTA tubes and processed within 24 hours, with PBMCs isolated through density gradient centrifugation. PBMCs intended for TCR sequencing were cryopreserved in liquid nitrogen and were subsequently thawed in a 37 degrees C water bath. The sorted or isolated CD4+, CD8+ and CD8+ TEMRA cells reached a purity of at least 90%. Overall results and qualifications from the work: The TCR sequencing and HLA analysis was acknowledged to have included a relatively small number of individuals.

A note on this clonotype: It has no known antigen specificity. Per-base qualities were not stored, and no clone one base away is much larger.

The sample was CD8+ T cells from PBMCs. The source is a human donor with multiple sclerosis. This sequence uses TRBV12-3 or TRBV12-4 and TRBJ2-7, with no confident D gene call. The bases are TGTGCCAGCTCAGACGGAAACTACGAGCAGTACTTC. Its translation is CASSDGNYEQYF.